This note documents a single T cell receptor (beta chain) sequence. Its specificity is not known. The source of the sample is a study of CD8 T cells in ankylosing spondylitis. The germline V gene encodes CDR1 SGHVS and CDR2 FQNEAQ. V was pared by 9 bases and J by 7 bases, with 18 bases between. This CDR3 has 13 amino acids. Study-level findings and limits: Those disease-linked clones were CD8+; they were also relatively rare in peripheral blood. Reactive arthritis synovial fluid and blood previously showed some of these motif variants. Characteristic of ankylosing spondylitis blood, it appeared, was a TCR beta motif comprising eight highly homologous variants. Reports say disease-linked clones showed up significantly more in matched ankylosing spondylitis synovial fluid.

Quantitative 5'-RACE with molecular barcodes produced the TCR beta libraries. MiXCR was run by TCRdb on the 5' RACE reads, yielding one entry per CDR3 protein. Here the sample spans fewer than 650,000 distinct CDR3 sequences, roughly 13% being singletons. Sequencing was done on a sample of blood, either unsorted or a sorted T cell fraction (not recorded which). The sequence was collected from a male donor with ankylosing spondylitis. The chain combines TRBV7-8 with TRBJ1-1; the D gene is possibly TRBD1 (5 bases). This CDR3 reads CASLGDVAVEAFF. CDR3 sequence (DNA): TGTGCCAGTCTGGGGGACGTTGCGGTTGAAGCTTTCTTT.